The T cell receptor (beta chain) under discussion was sequenced for a study of Graves' ophthalmopathy and Graves' hyperthyroidism. About the study: Peripheral blood collection took place at initial diagnosis, before any treatment. Overall study results and limits: Detection in blood was also observed for most expanded thyroid clonotypes above 0.001 frequency.

The authors used Ficoll-Paque density gradient centrifugation to separate PBMCs. The input was about 10 ml of fresh peripheral blood. Amplifying from RNA transcripts, the study obtained TCR beta CDR3 regions. Second-round multiplex PCR followed a first-round RT-PCR using HTBI primers. From the multiplex PCR reads, TCRdb called clonotypes with MiXCR, one entry per CDR3 protein. The table shows about 400,000 distinct CDR3 sequences, with about 18% occurring only once. Germline-derived CDR1 and CDR2 are SGHTA and FQGNSA. J lost 5 bases, V lost 1 base, and 7 bases had no gene match. This CDR3 comprises 15 residues. The sample holds many counts of this clonotype. The antigen is not known.

The rearrangement uses TRBV7-2 and TRBJ2-5, with TRBD2 identical over 7 bases. Sequenced: peripheral blood. This TCR derives from a woman aged 18-29 years with Graves' ophthalmopathy. As DNA, the CDR3 is TGTGCCAGCAGCTTAGAAGGGAGGGGTGGGGAGACCCAGTACTTC. Translating it yields CASSLEGRGGETQYF.